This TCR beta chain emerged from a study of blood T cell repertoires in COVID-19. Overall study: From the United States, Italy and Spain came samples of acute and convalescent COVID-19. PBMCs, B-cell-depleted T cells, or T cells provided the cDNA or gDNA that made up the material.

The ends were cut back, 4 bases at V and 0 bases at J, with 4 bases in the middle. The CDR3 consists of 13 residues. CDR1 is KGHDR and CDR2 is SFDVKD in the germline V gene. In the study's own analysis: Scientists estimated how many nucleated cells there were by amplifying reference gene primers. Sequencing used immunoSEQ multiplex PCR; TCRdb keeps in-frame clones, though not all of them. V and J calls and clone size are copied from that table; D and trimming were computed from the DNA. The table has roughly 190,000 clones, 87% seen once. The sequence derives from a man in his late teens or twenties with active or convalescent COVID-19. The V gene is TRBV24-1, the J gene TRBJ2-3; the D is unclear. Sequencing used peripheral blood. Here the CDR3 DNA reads TGTGCCACCAGTGACCCTAGCACAGATACGCAGTATTTT. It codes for CATSDPSTDTQYF.